This passage covers 29 T cell receptor beta chains from one sample sequenced in a study of CD8 T cells in Susac syndrome. Random hexamers were used to reverse transcribe an amount of roughly 0.5 to 1 ug RNA. TCRdb used MiXCR to reprocess the immunoSEQ multiplex PCR reads, holding one entry per CDR3 protein. The sample contains around 90,000 distinct CDR3 sequences, 95% to 96% of which appear only once. Material: CD8+ T cells from PBMCs. Receptor source: a human donor with Susac syndrome.

The chain joins TRBV7-9 to TRBJ2-5; D is ambiguous. V gave up 1 base and J gave up 5 bases, with 11 bases separating them. CDR3 length equals 14 residues. Germline lookup yields CDR1 SEHNR and CDR2 FQNEAQ (reference sequence). The CDR3 region is CASSLVPGMETQYF. The CDR3 DNA follows: TGTGCCAGCAGCTTAGTACCAGGAATGGAGACCCAGTACTTC.

This clonotype was recorded once. The chain combines TRBV30 with TRBJ2-2; the D gene is possibly TRBD2 (5 bases). Between the trimmed V and J ends, which lost 5 bases and 1 base, there was a span of 8 bases. There are 13 residues in the CDR3. Germline V gives CDR1 GTSNPN, CDR2 SVGIG (reference sequence). Here the CDR3 reads CAWGRGNTGELFF. The CDR3 nucleotides read TGTGCCTGGGGACGGGGGAACACCGGGGAGCTGTTTTTT. The variable domain in full, with the rest retrieved from reference TRBV30 and TRBJ2-2, is SQTIHQWPATLVQPVGSPLSLECTVEGTSNPNLYWYRQAAGRGLQLLFYSVGIGQISSEVPQNLSASRPQDRQFILSSKKLLLSDSGFYLCAWGRGNTGELFFGEGSRLTVL.

The CDR3 nucleotides are TGTGCCAGCAGCTTAGATGGGGGAGGTGGCTACACCTTC. Its translation is CASSLDGGGGYTF. J is TRBJ1-2 and V is TRBV7-9; D is possibly TRBD1 (5 bases). Germline assignment: CDR1 SEHNR and CDR2 FQNEAQ (reference sequence). There are 13 residues in the CDR3. V gave up 1 base and J gave up 7 bases, with 10 bases separating them.

This clonotype appeared once. V is TRBV6-1 and J is TRBJ1-5; D is undetermined. CDR1 and CDR2 from the germline V gene are MNHNS and SASEGT. This CDR3 comprises 13 residues. The V and J ends lost 6 bases and 7 bases respectively, with 13 bases between them. The CDR3 DNA sequence: TGTGCCAGCAGCGTCGGGATAGAGCAGCCCCAGCATTTT. Its protein product is CASSVGIEQPQHF.

V gene TRBV12-3 or TRBV12-4 combines with J gene TRBJ1-4; 12 bases line up with TRBD1. This CDR3 is 14 amino acids long. V gave up 5 bases and J gave up 8 bases; unmatched junction bases: 3. CDR3 nucleotide sequence: TGTGCCAGCAGTCCCGGGACAGGGGGCGAAAAACTGTTTTTT. Translating gives CASSPGTGGEKLFF.

The V and J genes are TRBV11-2 and TRBJ1-1, with D uncertain. V was cut by 5 bases and J by 2 bases, with 6 bases left in between. Germline V gives CDR1 SGHAT, CDR2 FQNNGV. There are 12 residues in the CDR3. This CDR3 is CASSLPNTEAFF. In DNA, the CDR3 is TGTGCCAGCAGCCTTCCTAACACTGAAGCTTTCTTT.

With regard to this clonotype: Compared with germline, one end of the junction differs, possibly owing to a read error. The chain employs TRBV7-2 and TRBJ2-5; possibly TRBD1 or TRBD2 for D (5 bases each). This CDR3 has 14 residues. Looked up from germline, CDR1 is SGHTA and CDR2 is FQGNSA. In nucleotides, the CDR3 is TGTGCCAGCAGCCGGGAACAGGCCCAAGGGACCCAGTACTTC. This encodes CASSREQAQGTQYF.

The chain combines TRBV14 with TRBJ1-2; 8 nucleotides match TRBD1. From germline, CDR1 is SGHDN and CDR2 FVKESK. After removal of 2 bases from V and 6 bases from J, the junction contained 2 bases not matched to a gene. The CDR3 length is 13 residues. The CDR3 loop is CASSQLQGDGYTF. CDR3 DNA sequence: TGTGCCAGCAGCCAACTACAGGGGGATGGCTACACCTTC.

This chain joins TRBV20-1 and TRBJ1-1, with TRBD1 as a possible D gene (5 bases). CDR1 DFQATT and CDR2 SNEGSKA come from the germline V gene (reference sequence). Trimming cost V 6 bases and J 6 bases, with 20 bases left between them. The CDR3 spans 14 residues. The CDR3 DNA reads TGCAGTGCAACCGCCGGGGCCTGGGGCGCTGAAGCTTTCTTT. This sequence encodes CSATAGAWGAEAFF.

The chain carries TRBV12-3 or TRBV12-4 and TRBJ1-1, with 8 bases matching TRBD1. The CDR3 runs to 15 residues. Unmatched junction bases numbered 9, after V lost 7 bases and J lost 2 bases. The CDR3 region is CASTPGGRQNTEAFF. In DNA form, the CDR3 reads TGTGCCAGCACCCCAGGGGGCAGGCAAAACACTGAAGCTTTCTTT.

The chain is built from TRBV6-5 and TRBJ1-2, with D unclear. Germline CDR1 reads MNHEY; CDR2 reads SVGAGI. The germline V and J ends were trimmed by 0 bases and 4 bases, with 15 bases remaining between them. The CDR3 has 16 amino acids. The CDR3 region is CASSYSAGPLGYGYTF. The CDR3 DNA reads TGTGCCAGCAGTTACTCGGCCGGGCCGCTAGGCTATGGCTACACCTTC.

The chain has TRBV29-1 and TRBJ1-2; D uncertain. The CDR3 is made up of 12 amino acids. CDR1 is SQVTM, CDR2 ANQGSEA, per germline. V was pared by 0 bases and J by 5 bases, with 7 bases between. CDR3 in DNA: TGCAGCGTTGAAGATTTGCGGTATGGCTACACCTTC. This sequence encodes CSVEDLRYGYTF.

The rearrangement joins TRBV6-5 to TRBJ1-3; D remains ambiguous. The CDR3 runs to 14 residues. V lost 4 bases, J lost 4 bases, and 11 bases lay in between. Germline CDR1 and CDR2: MNHEY and SVGAGI. The CDR3 DNA reads TGTGCCAGCAGTTTCATAGAAGGAGGAAACACCATATATTTT. Its translation: CASSFIEGGNTIYF.

The chain combines TRBV5-5 with TRBJ1-2, with 9 positions matching TRBD1. Germline CDR1 SGHKS, CDR2 YYEKEE (reference sequence). This CDR3 comprises 15 residues. V was pared by 4 bases and J by 5 bases, with 9 bases of the junction left unmatched. In DNA, the CDR3 is TGTGCCAGCAGCCATACAGGGGGCGCATGGTATGGCTACACCTTC. Protein product: CASSHTGGAWYGYTF.

This clonotype was seen only once. The chain employs TRBV30 and TRBJ2-7; weak D call: TRBD2 (5 bases). V lost 6 bases, J lost 4 bases, and 16 bases lay in between. CDR1 and CDR2 from the germline V gene are GTSNPN and SVGIG (reference sequence). The CDR3 runs 13 residues. CDR3 bases: TGTGCCTGTGAGGTCGGCGGGTCTTACGAGCAGTACTTC. Translating gives CACEVGGSYEQYF.

The chain has TRBV20-1 and TRBJ1-1; D call uncertain. CDR3 length: 11 residues. Germline V gene sequence: CDR1 DFQATT, CDR2 SNEGSKA (reference sequence). The V end lost 5 bases, the J end lost 3 bases, and 7 bases lay between the germline ends. The CDR3 nucleotides are TGCAGTGCTGTTCGAGACACTGAAGCTTTCTTT. Translated: CSAVRDTEAFF.

In nucleotides, the CDR3 is TGTGCCAGCAGCCGGATTGCAGGTGAAAAACTGTTTTTT. Protein: CASSRIAGEKLFF. The V and J genes are TRBV14 and TRBJ1-4; D call uncertain. Germline CDR1 and CDR2: SGHDN and FVKESK. This CDR3 has 13 amino acids. V shed 4 bases and J shed 7 bases, with 10 bases lying between them. Looking up the rest from reference TRBV14 and TRBJ1-4 gives the full variable domain: EAGVTQFPSHSVIEKGQTVTLRCDPISGHDNLYWYRRVMGKEIKFLLHFVKESKQDESGMPNNRFLAERTGGTYSTLKVQPAELEDSGVYFCASSRIAGEKLFFGSGTQLSVL.

The chain has TRBV30 and TRBJ2-7, with 9 positions matching TRBD1. The CDR3 contains 13 residues. Unmatched junction bases numbered 7, after V lost 7 bases and J lost 3 bases. CDR1 is GTSNPN and CDR2 is SVGIG in the germline V gene (reference sequence). For the CDR3, the DNA is TGTGCCTCGAACAGGGGGCTATACTACGAGCAGTACTTC. Encoded protein: CASNRGLYYEQYF.

The rearrangement uses TRBV27 and TRBJ1-5, with 10 positions matching TRBD1. This CDR3 comprises 15 residues. The trim removed 3 bases at V and 4 bases at J, leaving 3 bases unmatched. Per the germline V gene, CDR1 is MNHEY and CDR2 is SMNVEV (reference sequence). In nucleotides, the CDR3 is TGTGCCAGCAGTTTCGGGGGACAGGGGAATCAGCCCCAGCATTTT. Its translation is CASSFGGQGNQPQHF.

The chain couples TRBV10-3 to TRBJ1-5; D remains ambiguous. The CDR3 covers 14 residues. The V gene's germline CDR1 is ENHRY and CDR2 SYGVKD. V dropped 10 bases and J dropped 5 bases, with 18 bases sitting between them. CDR3 nucleotide sequence: TGTGCCACCACGCCCGAGGGTGGGTATCAGCCCCAGCATTTT. Residues: CATTPEGGYQPQHF.

This chain joins TRBV25-1 and TRBJ1-6; the D gene is possibly TRBD1 (6 bases). The length of the CDR3 is 15 residues. Germline CDR1 is MGHDK and CDR2 is SYGVNS. V dropped 4 bases and J dropped 9 bases, with 16 bases sitting between them. CDR3 in amino acids: CASSGHTGLGSPLHF. The CDR3 DNA is TGTGCCAGCAGTGGTCACACAGGGCTGGGTTCACCCCTCCACTTT.

The chain is built from TRBV6-5 and TRBJ1-1; D gene ambiguous. The CDR3 length is 18 residues. The V end lost 2 bases, the J end lost 4 bases, and 23 bases lay between the germline ends. CDR1 and CDR2 from the germline V gene are MNHEY and SVGAGI. The CDR3 loop is CASSYRSAAGRVATEAFF. In DNA, the CDR3 is TGTGCCAGCAGTTACCGCTCGGCTGCCGGGAGGGTAGCCACTGAAGCTTTCTTT.

The J gene is TRBJ1-5, the V gene TRBV6-2 or TRBV6-3; 7 bases line up with TRBD1. V shed 6 bases, J shed 4 bases, and the junction held 3 bases outside the gene matches. From germline, CDR1 is MNHEY and CDR2 SVGEGT. The length of the CDR3 is 13 residues. The chain's CDR3 is CASSRDRNQPQHF. The DNA for the CDR3 is TGTGCCAGCAGCAGGGACAGAAATCAGCCCCAGCATTTT.

V usage is TRBV6-2 or TRBV6-3 and J usage is TRBJ2-5; 9 nucleotides line up with TRBD2. Germline CDR1 reads MNHEY; CDR2 reads SVGEGT. Losses at the gene ends were 6 bases for V and 4 bases for J; bases not matched to a gene: 3. This CDR3 comprises 13 residues. The CDR3: CASSRGGGETQYF. CDR3 DNA sequence: TGTGCCAGCAGCCGCGGGGGGGGAGAGACCCAGTACTTC.

The gene calls are TRBV20-1 and TRBJ2-7, with D tentatively TRBD2 (5 bases). Germline V gives CDR1 DFQATT, CDR2 SNEGSKA (reference sequence). This CDR3 contains 14 residues. V lost 5 bases, J lost 4 bases, and 18 bases lay in between. The CDR3 spells CSAQDSFGRYEQYF. CDR3 sequence (DNA): TGCAGTGCTCAGGACTCTTTCGGAAGGTACGAGCAGTACTTC.

The rearrangement links TRBV29-1 to TRBJ2-7; a possible D gene is TRBD1 (6 bases). This CDR3 region has 16 residues. V was cut by 2 bases and J by 4 bases, with 21 bases left in between. Germline V gives CDR1 SQVTM, CDR2 ANQGSEA. CDR3 region: CSVEILGQTLPYEQYF. The CDR3 DNA is TGCAGCGTTGAAATACTAGGACAGACCCTCCCTTACGAGCAGTACTTC.

The chain uses TRBV15 and TRBJ1-5; 9 nucleotides agree with TRBD1. The CDR3 length is 16 residues. Trimming at V came to 3 bases and at J to 0 bases, leaving 3 bases not matched to a gene. Germline V lookup: CDR1 LNHNV, CDR2 YYDKDF (reference sequence). The CDR3 DNA sequence: TGTGCCACCAGCAGTCGGACAGGGGATAGCAATCAGCCCCAGCATTTT. Translating it yields CATSSRTGDSNQPQHF.

This clonotype was recorded only once. J is TRBJ1-1 and V is TRBV4-1; 7 nucleotides agree with TRBD1. This CDR3 spans 15 amino acids. The trim removed 4 bases at V and 5 bases at J, leaving 10 bases unmatched. In germline, CDR1 is MGHRA, CDR2 YSYEKL. The CDR3 nucleotides read TGCGCCAGCAGCCTAAACTACAGGGGTCGAACTGAAGCTTTCTTT. As protein: CASSLNYRGRTEAFF.

The CDR3 DNA follows: TGTGCCAGCAGCTCCAGCGGGACCGGGGAGCTGTTTTTT. This translates into CASSSSGTGELFF. The chain carries TRBV7-3 and TRBJ2-2; the D gene is possibly TRBD2 (6 bases). The CDR3 has 13 amino acids. V was pared by 4 bases and J by 5 bases, with 8 bases between. Germline CDR1 SGHTA, CDR2 FQGTGA.